Described below is a single T cell receptor (beta chain) sequence and its context. The CDR3 totals 16 residues. J lost 4 bases, V lost 1 base, and 4 bases had no gene match. Germline CDR1 LGHNA, CDR2 YNFKEQ. The entry originates in a study of control samples from healthy donors and cancer patients. Assay used: immunoSEQ multiplex PCR; TCRdb lists only in-frame clones, some missing. The sample includes some 64,000 clones, 90% of them seen just once. The sample consisted of PBMCs. The V call is TRBV4-2, the J call TRBJ2-2; 9 bases align to TRBD1. The sequence was obtained from a woman between 45 and 60 years old with colorectal cancer. CDR3 residues: CASSQGGTGSTGELFF. In DNA form, the CDR3 reads TGTGCCAGCAGCCAAGGAGGGACAGGGAGCACCGGGGAGCTGTTTTTT.